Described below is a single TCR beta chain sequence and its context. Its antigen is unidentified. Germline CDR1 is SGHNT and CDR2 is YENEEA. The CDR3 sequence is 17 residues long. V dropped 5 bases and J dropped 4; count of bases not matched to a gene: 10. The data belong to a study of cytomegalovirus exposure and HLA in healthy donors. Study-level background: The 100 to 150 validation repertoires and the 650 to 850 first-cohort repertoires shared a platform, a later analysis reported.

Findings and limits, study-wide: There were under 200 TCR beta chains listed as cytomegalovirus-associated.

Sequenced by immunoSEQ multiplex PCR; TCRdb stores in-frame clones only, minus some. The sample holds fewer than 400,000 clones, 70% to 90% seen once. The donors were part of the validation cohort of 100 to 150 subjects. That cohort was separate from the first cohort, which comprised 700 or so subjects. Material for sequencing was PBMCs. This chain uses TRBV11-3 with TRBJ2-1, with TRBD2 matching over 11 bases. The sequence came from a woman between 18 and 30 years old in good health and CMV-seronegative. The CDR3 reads CASSARSTSGVYNEQFF. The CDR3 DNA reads TGTGCCAGCAGCGCCCGGTCGACTAGCGGGGTGTACAATGAGCAGTTCTTC.